Detailed here is one T cell receptor (beta chain). Original analysis: Using reference gene primer amplification, nucleated cell counts were estimated. Clones were sequenced by immunoSEQ multiplex PCR, and TCRdb holds only the in-frame ones, with some missing. That table is the source of V, J and clone size, and D and trimming were worked out from the DNA. The sample lists around 140,000 clones, around 87% occurring once. The data were obtained in a study of blood T cell repertoires in COVID-19. Study information: Whether acute or convalescent, the COVID-19 samples came from the United States, Italy and Spain. From T cells, B-cell-depleted T cells, or PBMCs came the material, which was cDNA or gDNA.

The V gene's germline CDR1 is DFQATT and CDR2 SNEGSKA (reference sequence). The CDR3 totals 14 residues. The ends lost 3 bases at V and 3 bases at J; junction bases unmatched: 6. The material sequenced was peripheral blood. The TCR comes from a man between 65 and 80 years old with active COVID-19. The chain carries TRBV20-1 and TRBJ2-7, with 9 bases fitting TRBD2. CDR3 region: CSASPLAGIYEQYF. The DNA for the CDR3 is TGCAGTGCTAGTCCCCTAGCGGGGATCTACGAGCAGTACTTC.